A selection of T cell receptor beta chains follows, all from one sample in a study of technical replicates of blood from a handful of donors. The repertoire was sequenced with immunoSEQ multiplex PCR; TCRdb's copy has only in-frame clones and lacks some. The sample has some 11,000 clones, about 94% seen once; the top ten hold roughly 7%. The sequencing sample was made of PBMCs. The receptors here all came from a human donor in good health. CDR3s leave out the opening cysteine and the closing phenylalanine or tryptophan. The order of the fields is J gene, V gene, CDR3 protein.

TRBJ2-1 TRBV27 ASSLDRYNEQF
TRBJ2-7 TRBV10-3 AIGEGISYEQY
TRBJ2-5 TRBV5-1 ASREGTGRLY
TRBJ1-2 TRBV14 ASSQDRRLQNYGYT
TRBJ2-3 TRBV5-4 ASSEDYLPTDTQY
TRBJ2-1 TRBV7-6 ASSLSGGASSYNEQF
TRBJ1-5 TRBV6-8 ASSSVPGKNGGNQPQH
TRBJ2-2 TRBV9 ASSVQGGPGTGELF
TRBJ2-1 TRBV10-3 ATRPHLAGDGSYNEQF
TRBJ2-7 TRBV6-5 ASSYKAPGSIYEQY
TRBJ2-2 TRBV5-1 ASSQGGAYTGELF
TRBJ2-2 TRBV2 ASSAGMGYGGELF
TRBJ2-7 TRBV18 ASSPPSLAGTYEQY
TRBJ1-4 TRBV10-3 AISDRGGQGDEKLF
TRBJ2-3 TRBV9 ASSVVGQGIDTQY
TRBJ2-7 TRBV6-6 ASSSLAWGEQY
TRBJ2-3 TRBV10-3 AISGGTSRRTDTQY
TRBJ1-5 TRBV28 ASSLLGREAQPQH
TRBJ2-2 TRBV2 ASRDSSGSTGELF
TRBJ2-1 TRBV2 ASSRRTGGQF
TRBJ1-4 TRBV7-9 ASSSSGITNEKLF
TRBJ1-2 TRBV29-1 SVEGGTDYGYT
TRBJ2-5 TRBV5-1 ASSLVAGAIETQY
TRBJ2-5 TRBV27 ASRRLAGEETQY
TRBJ2-2 TRBV27 ASSFGQGRLGELF
TRBJ1-5 TRBV29-1 SVGGEGQPQH
TRBJ1-4 TRBV4-2 ASSQEPTGRNEKLF
TRBJ1-1 TRBV30 ACAGLAGNTEAF
TRBJ2-1 TRBV28 ASVPSGAYNEQF
TRBJ2-2 TRBV7-9 ASRETGKKSTGELF
TRBJ2-1 TRBV15 ATSRLVSGLSYNEQF
TRBJ2-2 TRBV27 ASSFTAAGELF
TRBJ2-4 TRBV30 AWSVGGPVTILG
TRBJ2-3 TRBV5-4 ASSISGGLTDTQY
TRBJ2-2 TRBV9 ASSPPGGENGELF
TRBJ1-1 TRBV5-6 ASSYGTGLGAEAF
TRBJ2-3 TRBV29-1 SVRGRGQADTQY
TRBJ1-4 TRBV10-2 ASSERTGAGEKLF